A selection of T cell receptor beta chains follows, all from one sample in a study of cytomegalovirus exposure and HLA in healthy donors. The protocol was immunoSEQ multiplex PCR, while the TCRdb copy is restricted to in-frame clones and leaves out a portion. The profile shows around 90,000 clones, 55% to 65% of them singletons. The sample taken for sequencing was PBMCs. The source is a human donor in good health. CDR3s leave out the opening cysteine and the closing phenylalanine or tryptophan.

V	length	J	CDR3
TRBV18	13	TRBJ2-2	ASSPKSEVTGELF
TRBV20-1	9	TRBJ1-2	SASSSYGYT
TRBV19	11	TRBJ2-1	ASIGLGFDEQF
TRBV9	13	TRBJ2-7	ASSVRAGSSYEQY
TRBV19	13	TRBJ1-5	ASSPLDRGDQPQH
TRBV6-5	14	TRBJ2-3	ASSYSSGSSTDTQY
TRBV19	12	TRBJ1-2	ASTPPGWVSGYT
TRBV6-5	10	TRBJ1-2	ASSPPSGGYT
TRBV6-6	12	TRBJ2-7	ASSYSLAVYEQY
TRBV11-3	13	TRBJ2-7	ASSLEVAGVGEQY
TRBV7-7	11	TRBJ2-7	ASSLGPGYEQY
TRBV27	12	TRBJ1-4	ASSLGRVGEKLF
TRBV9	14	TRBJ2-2	ASSVRDFSTAGELF
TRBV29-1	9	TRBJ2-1	SVATGDEQF
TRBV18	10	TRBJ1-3	ASFSSGNTIY
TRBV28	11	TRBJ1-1	ASSLQGRTEAF
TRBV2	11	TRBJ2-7	ASSGDRIYEQY
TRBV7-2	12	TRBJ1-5	ASSVEIGNQPQH
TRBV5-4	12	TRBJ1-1	ASSLVGGGKEAF
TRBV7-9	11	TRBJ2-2	ASSWEGTGELF
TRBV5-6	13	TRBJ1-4	ASSSGTGGHEKLF
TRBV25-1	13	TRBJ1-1	ASSPAHRERTEAF
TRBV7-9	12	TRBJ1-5	ASSLTGVNQPQH
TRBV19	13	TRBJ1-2	ASSMTGLDTYGYT
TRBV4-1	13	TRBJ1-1	ASSQGLGEATEAF
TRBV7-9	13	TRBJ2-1	ASSGVLTGGYEQF
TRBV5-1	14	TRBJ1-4	ASSLIPDRVNEKLF
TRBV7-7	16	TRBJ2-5	ASSLEGVGGLSFQRVY
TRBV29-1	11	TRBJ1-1	SASGGRDTEAF